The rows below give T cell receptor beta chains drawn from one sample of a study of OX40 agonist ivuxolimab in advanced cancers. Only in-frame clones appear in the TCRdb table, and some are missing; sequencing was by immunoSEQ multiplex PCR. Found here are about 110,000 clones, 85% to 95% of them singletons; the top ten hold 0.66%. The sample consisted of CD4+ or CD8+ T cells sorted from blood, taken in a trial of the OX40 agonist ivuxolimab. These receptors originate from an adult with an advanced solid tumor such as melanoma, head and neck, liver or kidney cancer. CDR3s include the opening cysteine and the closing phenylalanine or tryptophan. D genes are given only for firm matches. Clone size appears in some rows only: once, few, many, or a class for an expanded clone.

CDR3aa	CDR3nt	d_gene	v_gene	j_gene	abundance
CASSITGTGVSPLHF	TGTGCCAGCAGTATAACCGGGACAGGGGTCTCACCCCTCCACTTT	TRBD1	TRBV6-1	TRBJ1-6	.
CASSQSSGNTIYF	TGTGCCAGTAGTCAAAGCTCTGGAAACACCATATATTTT	.	TRBV19	TRBJ1-3	once
CASSRDGNQPQHF	TGTGCCAGCAGTAGGGACGGGAATCAGCCCCAGCATTTT	.	TRBV6-6	TRBJ1-5	.
CASSTGRLGGELFF	TGTGCCAGTAGTACCGGGAGGTTGGGCGGGGAGCTGTTTTTT	TRBD2	TRBV19	TRBJ2-2	.
CAWSVNPETQYF	TGTGCCTGGAGTGTAAACCCCGAGACCCAGTACTTC	.	TRBV30	TRBJ2-5	once
CASSLDREDYGYTF	TGTGCCAGCTCACTGGACAGGGAAGACTATGGCTACACCTTC	TRBD1	TRBV18	TRBJ1-2	few
CASSALLQGSGNTIYF	TGTGCCAGCAGCGCCTTGTTACAGGGGAGTGGAAACACCATATATTTT	TRBD1	TRBV7-8	TRBJ1-3	few
CASNLPGIETQYF	TGTGCCAGCAACCTCCCAGGGATAGAGACCCAGTACTTC	.	TRBV11-2	TRBJ2-5	.
CASGLVLSGGAHEQFF	TGTGCTAGTGGTTTGGTACTGAGCGGGGGGGCCCATGAGCAGTTCTTC	TRBD2	TRBV12-5	TRBJ2-1	.
CASSSSEDRVKKNIQYF	TGTGCCAGCAGTTCCTCGGAGGACAGAGTAAAAAAAAACATTCAGTACTTC	.	TRBV27	TRBJ2-4	.
CASSEDLGVSQPQHF	TGTGCCAGCAGTGAAGATCTGGGGGTGAGTCAGCCCCAGCATTTT	.	TRBV6-1	TRBJ1-5	.
CASSSGLAVPRRGTGELFF	TGCGCCAGCAGCTCGGGACTAGCGGTCCCGAGAAGGGGGACCGGGGAGCTGTTTTTT	TRBD2	TRBV5-1	TRBJ2-2	.
CAISEVAGGDTQYF	TGTGCCATCAGTGAGGTAGCGGGGGGCGATACGCAGTATTTT	TRBD2	TRBV10-3	TRBJ2-3	.
CASSDYNRISGNTIYF	TGTGCCAGCAGTGACTACAACCGGATCTCTGGAAACACCATATATTTT	.	TRBV6-1	TRBJ1-3	.
CASSPQSRSSYEQYF	TGTGCCAGCAGCCCCCAGAGCCGAAGCTCCTACGAGCAGTACTTC	.	TRBV6-1	TRBJ2-7	few
CASRTGTAYGYTF	TGTGCCAGCAGAACCGGGACGGCCTATGGCTACACCTTC	.	TRBV5-4	TRBJ1-2	.
CASSLQGEKPQHF	TGTGCCAGCAGCTTACAGGGTGAGAAGCCCCAGCATTTT	.	TRBV5-4	TRBJ1-5	.
CASSDRNYGYTF	TGTGCCAGCAGCGACAGGAACTATGGCTACACCTTC	.	TRBV6-1	TRBJ1-2	.
CASSLMASTDTQYF	TGTGCCAGCAGCTTAATGGCGAGCACAGATACGCAGTATTTT	.	TRBV7-3	TRBJ2-3	.
CASSFGGGANTGELFF	TGTGCCAGCAGCTTTGGCGGGGGGGCGAACACCGGGGAGCTGTTTTTT	TRBD2	TRBV7-6	TRBJ2-2	.
CASSLGDTEAFF	TGTGCCAGCAGCCTGGGGGACACTGAAGCTTTCTTT	.	TRBV14	TRBJ1-1	.
CANQNGNGHYEQYF	TGCGCCAACCAAAATGGGAACGGACACTACGAGCAGTACTTC	.	TRBV5-1	TRBJ2-7	.
CASSSHMGQPQHF	TGTGCCAGCAGCTCTCACATGGGCCAGCCCCAGCATTTT	.	TRBV11-2	TRBJ1-5	.
CSVASRALSDTQYF	TGCAGCGTTGCCTCTAGGGCTCTATCAGATACGCAGTATTTT	.	TRBV29-1	TRBJ2-3	.
CASSPGQTYEQYF	TGTGCCAGCAGCCCGGGACAGACCTACGAGCAGTACTTC	TRBD1	TRBV6-1	TRBJ2-7	once
CASSIHRDEVARSQETQYF	TGTGCCAGTAGTATTCACCGCGACGAGGTAGCGAGGTCCCAAGAGACCCAGTACTTC	.	TRBV19	TRBJ2-5	once
CASSVAVGGNQPQHF	TGTGCCAGCAGTGTCGCCGTTGGGGGCAATCAGCCCCAGCATTTT	.	TRBV6-5	TRBJ1-5	.
CASSKSGIDSRSHYEQYF	TGTGCCAGCAGCAAATCCGGCATAGATAGCAGAAGCCACTACGAGCAGTACTTC	.	TRBV21-1	TRBJ2-7	.
CASSKKCPGINTEAFF	TGTGCCAGCAGCAAAAAGTGCCCGGGGATAAACACTGAAGCTTTCTTT	.	TRBV21-1	TRBJ1-1	.
CASSLAGQWGQPQHF	TGTGCCAGCAGTCTGGCAGGGCAATGGGGTCAGCCCCAGCATTTT	.	TRBV6-5	TRBJ1-5	.
CASSPPSYEQYF	TGTGCCAGCAGCCCACCGAGTTACGAGCAGTACTTC	.	TRBV7-9	TRBJ2-7	.
CASSPPGATQAFF	TGTGCCAGCTCACCACCGGGGGCGACGCAAGCTTTCTTT	.	TRBV18	TRBJ1-1	.
CASSVRTGGYNEQFF	TGTGCCAGCAGTGTGAGGACAGGGGGCTACAATGAGCAGTTCTTC	TRBD1	TRBV2	TRBJ2-1	.
CASSLVPQGDTQYF	TGTGCCAGCAGCTTAGTCCCTCAGGGGGATACGCAGTATTTT	.	TRBV13	TRBJ2-3	.
CASSLSPGQGYTF	TGTGCCAGCAGCTTATCTCCGGGACAAGGCTACACCTTC	.	TRBV7-6	TRBJ1-2	.
CASSFTAGQVEKLFF	TGTGCCAGTAGTTTCACCGCGGGACAGGTTGAAAAACTGTTTTTT	TRBD1	TRBV19	TRBJ1-4	.
CAIRGQGRSYEQYF	TGTGCCATCAGGGGACAGGGGCGCTCCTACGAGCAGTACTTC	TRBD1	TRBV10-3	TRBJ2-7	.
CASSVVSSRGTGELFF	TGTGCCAGCAGCGTAGTGAGTTCCAGGGGCACCGGGGAGCTGTTTTTT	.	TRBV9	TRBJ2-2	.
CASKGTEAFF	TGTGCCAGCAAGGGCACTGAAGCTTTCTTT	.	TRBV6-4	TRBJ1-1	.
CASRGTVSSYEQYF	TGCGCCAGCAGGGGGACAGTGAGCTCCTACGAGCAGTACTTC	TRBD1	TRBV10-2	TRBJ2-7	.
CASSLSGGFAGYTF	TGCGCCAGCAGCCTTTCCGGAGGGTTCGCTGGCTACACCTTC	.	TRBV4-1	TRBJ1-2	.
CASSPSEGAVETQYF	TGTGCCAGCTCACCATCCGAGGGGGCTGTCGAGACCCAGTACTTC	TRBD1	TRBV18	TRBJ2-5	.
CASSPQRTGGEKLFF	TGTGCCAGCTCACCACAGAGGACAGGGGGAGAAAAACTGTTTTTT	TRBD1	TRBV18	TRBJ1-4	once
CASSPTTRTSGANVLTF	TGTGCCAGCAGCCCCACCACACGGACCTCTGGGGCCAACGTCCTGACTTTC	.	TRBV9	TRBJ2-6	.
CAIQGWETQYF	TGTGCCATACAGGGCTGGGAGACCCAGTACTTC	.	TRBV28	TRBJ2-5	.
CSVEDLGGDYGYTF	TGCAGCGTTGAAGATCTAGGGGGCGACTATGGCTACACCTTC	TRBD1	TRBV29-1	TRBJ1-2	.
CASRPGTAIGGYTF	TGTGCCAGCAGACCCGGGACAGCCATCGGTGGCTACACCTTC	TRBD1	TRBV6-6	TRBJ1-2	.
CASSIGYGGNSSTDTQYF	TGTGCCAGTAGTATCGGATATGGCGGGAATTCTAGCACAGATACGCAGTATTTT	.	TRBV19	TRBJ2-3	.
CASSKSPGQGAGEQFF	TGTGCCAGCAGTAAGTCCCCGGGACAGGGGGCGGGTGAGCAGTTCTTC	TRBD1	TRBV2	TRBJ2-1	.
CASSMMVAGNTIYF	TGTGCCAGCAGCATGATGGTTGCTGGAAACACCATATATTTT	.	TRBV7-6	TRBJ1-3	.
CASSQNRDSRWDTQYF	TGTGCCAGCAGCCAAAACCGGGACAGCCGATGGGATACGCAGTATTTT	TRBD1	TRBV11-2	TRBJ2-3	.
CAWSLQANTGELFF	TGTGCCTGGAGTCTTCAGGCGAACACCGGGGAGCTGTTTTTT	.	TRBV30	TRBJ2-2	.
CASSAGTMIRKQFF	TGTGCCAGCAGCGCCGGGACCATGATAAGGAAGCAGTTCTTC	.	TRBV7-9	TRBJ2-1	.
CAGKDYPYPGELFF	TGTGCCGGCAAGGACTACCCGTACCCCGGGGAGCTGTTTTTT	.	TRBV6-6	TRBJ2-2	.
CASGAFAAARTDTQYF	TGTGCTAGTGGTGCCTTCGCGGCGGCGCGCACAGATACGCAGTATTTT	.	TRBV12-5	TRBJ2-3	.
CASSSRGGYTDTQYF	TGTGCCAGTAGTTCACGCGGGGGGTACACAGATACGCAGTATTTT	TRBD2	TRBV19	TRBJ2-3	.